This TCR beta chain was found in a study of T cells expressing NK-cell markers. Following a re-call of the 5' RACE reads, TCRdb has one entry per CDR3 protein and lacks DNA. The table lists about 260,000 distinct CDR3 sequences, with 0.39% in the top ten. This CDR3 region has 13 residues. CDR1 is DFQATT, CDR2 SNEGSKA, per germline (reference sequence). The J gene is TRBJ2-5, the V gene TRBV20-1. The receptor was isolated from a man between 18 and 29 years old in good health. The sequencing input was blood T cells: a sorted CD56 or NKG2C T cell subset, CD4+ or CD8+ T cells, or bulk PBMC T cells (not recorded which). The CDR3 is CSAKATAKETQYF.